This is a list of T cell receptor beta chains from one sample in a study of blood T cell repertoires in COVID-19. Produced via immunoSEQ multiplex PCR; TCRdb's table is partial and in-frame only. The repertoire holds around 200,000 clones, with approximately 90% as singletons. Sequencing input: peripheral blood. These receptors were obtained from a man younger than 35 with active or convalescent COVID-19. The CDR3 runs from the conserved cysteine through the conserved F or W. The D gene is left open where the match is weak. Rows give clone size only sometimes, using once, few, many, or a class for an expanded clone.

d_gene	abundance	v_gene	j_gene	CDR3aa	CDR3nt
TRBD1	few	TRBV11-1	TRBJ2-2	CASSPRTGSYTGELFF	TGTGCCAGCAGCCCCCGGACAGGGTCCTACACCGGGGAGCTGTTTTTT
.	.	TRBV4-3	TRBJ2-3	CASSQDTRVLTDTQYF	TGCGCCAGCAGCCAAGATACGAGGGTACTCACAGATACGCAGTATTTT
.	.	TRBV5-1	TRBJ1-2	CASSLTGWSNYGYTF	TGCGCCAGCAGCTTAACAGGGTGGAGTAACTATGGCTACACCTTC
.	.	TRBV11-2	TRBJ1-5	CASSLDFVGNQPQHF	TGTGCCAGCAGCTTAGATTTCGTCGGCAATCAGCCCCAGCATTTT
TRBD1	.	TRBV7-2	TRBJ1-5	CASRLRTGDQPQHF	TGTGCCAGCAGGCTTAGGACAGGGGATCAGCCCCAGCATTTT
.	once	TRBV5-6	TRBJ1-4	CASSLVRDGSEKLFF	TGTGCCAGCAGCTTGGTTAGGGATGGGAGTGAAAAACTGTTTTTT
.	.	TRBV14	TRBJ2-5	CASSRIKGASQETQYF	TGTGCCAGCAGCCGGATTAAGGGAGCGAGCCAAGAGACCCAGTACTTC
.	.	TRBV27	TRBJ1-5	CASGEGSSNQPQHF	TGTGCCAGCGGGGAGGGGAGCAGCAATCAGCCCCAGCATTTT
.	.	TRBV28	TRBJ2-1	CVVTEDSYNEQFF	TGTGTCGTAACAGAAGACTCCTACAATGAGCAGTTCTTC
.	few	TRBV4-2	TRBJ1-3	CASRSGLGNTIYF	TGTGCCAGCAGGTCCGGACTTGGAAACACCATATATTTT
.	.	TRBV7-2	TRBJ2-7	CASSVGQTYEQYF	TGTGCCAGCAGCGTTGGACAGACCTACGAGCAGTACTTC
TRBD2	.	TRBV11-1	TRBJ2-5	CASSMGLAGGETQYF	TGTGCCAGCAGCATGGGACTAGCGGGAGGGGAGACCCAGTACTTC
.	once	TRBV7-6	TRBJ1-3	CASSPGTSSGNTIYF	TGTGCCAGCAGCCCCGGGACAAGTTCTGGAAACACCATATATTTT
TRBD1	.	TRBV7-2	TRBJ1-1	CASSEDRHTEAFF	TGTGCCAGCAGCGAGGACAGGCACACTGAAGCTTTCTTT
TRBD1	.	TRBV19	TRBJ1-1	CASTSLGQSEAFF	TGTGCCAGTACCTCACTGGGACAGTCGGAGGCTTTCTTT
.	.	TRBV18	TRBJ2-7	CASSPPRGRAELPSYSYEQYF	TGTGCCAGCTCACCACCGCGGGGCAGGGCTGAACTACCGAGTTACTCCTACGAGCAGTACTTC
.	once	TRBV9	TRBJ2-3	CASSPSPIEDTQYF	TGTGCCAGCAGCCCGAGCCCTATTGAGGATACGCAGTATTTT
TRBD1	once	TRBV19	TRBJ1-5	CASSPMGTGLDPQHF	TGTGCCAGTAGTCCGATGGGGACAGGGCTGGATCCCCAGCATTTT
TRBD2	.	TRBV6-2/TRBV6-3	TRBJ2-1	CASSSRLAGDEQFF	TGTGCCAGCAGTTCCCGACTAGCGGGGGATGAGCAGTTCTTC
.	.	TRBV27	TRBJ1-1	CASTSGQENTEAFF	TGTGCCAGTACCTCGGGACAAGAAAACACTGAAGCTTTCTTT
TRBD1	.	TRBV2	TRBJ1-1	CASRNQGDVFEAFF	TGTGCCAGCAGGAACCAGGGGGATGTGTTTGAAGCTTTCTTT
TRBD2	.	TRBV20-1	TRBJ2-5	CSASIGLAGGRETQYF	TGCAGTGCTAGTATTGGACTAGCGGGGGGGAGGGAGACCCAGTACTTC
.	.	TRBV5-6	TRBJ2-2	CASSSLLAPGELFF	TGTGCCAGCAGCTCCCTTCTAGCGCCCGGGGAGCTGTTTTTT
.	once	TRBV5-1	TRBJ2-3	CASSLTGSLGTDTQYF	TGCGCCAGCAGCCTCACAGGATCTCTTGGCACAGATACGCAGTATTTT
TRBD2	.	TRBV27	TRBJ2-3	CASSLGLAGVSTDTQYF	TGTGCCAGCAGTTTGGGTCTGGCGGGGGTGAGCACAGATACGCAGTATTTT
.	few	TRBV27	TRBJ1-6	CASTPIPGSYNSPLHF	TGTGCCAGCACTCCGATTCCCGGCTCCTATAATTCACCCCTCCACTTT
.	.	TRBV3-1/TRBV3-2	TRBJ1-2	CASSQGGGNHYGYTF	TGTGCCAGCAGCCAAGGGGGAGGGAACCACTATGGCTACACCTTC
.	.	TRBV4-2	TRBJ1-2	CASSQHEDYGYTF	TGTGCCAGCAGCCAACATGAGGACTATGGCTACACCTTC
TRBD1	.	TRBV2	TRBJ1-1	CASTAGQLNTEAFF	TGTGCCAGCACTGCGGGACAGCTGAACACTGAAGCTTTCTTT
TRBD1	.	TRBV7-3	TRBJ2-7	CASSPQPGQGYEQYF	TGTGCCAGCAGCCCACAGCCGGGACAGGGCTACGAGCAGTACTTC
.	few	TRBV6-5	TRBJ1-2	CASSYPGVSDTF	TGTGCCAGCAGTTACCCCGGGGTTTCGGATACCTTC
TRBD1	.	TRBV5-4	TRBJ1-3	CASSQGRDRGPGNTIYF	TGTGCCAGCAGCCAGGGTAGGGACAGGGGGCCTGGAAACACCATATATTTT
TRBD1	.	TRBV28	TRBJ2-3	CASSLLQGVGTDTQYF	TGTGCCAGCAGTCTCCTACAGGGGGTTGGCACAGATACGCAGTATTTT
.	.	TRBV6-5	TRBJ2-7	CASSYRQDSSYEQYF	TGTGCCAGCAGTTATCGGCAGGACTCCTCCTACGAGCAGTACTTC
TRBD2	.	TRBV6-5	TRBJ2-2	CASRGGGSTGELFF	TGTGCCAGCAGGGGCGGGGGTTCCACCGGGGAGCTGTTTTTT
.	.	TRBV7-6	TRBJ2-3	CASSLGGRGPTTDTQYF	TGTGCCAGCAGCTTAGGGGGCAGGGGACCTACAACGGATACGCAGTATTTT
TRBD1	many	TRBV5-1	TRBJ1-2	CASSFGTGEPNYGYTF	TGCGCCAGCAGCTTTGGGACAGGGGAACCAAACTATGGCTACACCTTC
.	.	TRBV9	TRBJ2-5	CASSVSLAGETQYF	TGTGCCAGCAGCGTATCGCTAGCCGGAGAGACCCAGTACTTC
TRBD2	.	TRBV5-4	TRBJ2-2	CASSPRAGGQTGELFF	TGTGCCAGCAGCCCCCGGGCGGGGGGGCAAACCGGGGAGCTGTTTTTT
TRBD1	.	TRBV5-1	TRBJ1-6	CASSGQGDYNSPLHF	TGCGCCAGCAGCGGACAGGGGGACTATAATTCACCCCTCCACTTT
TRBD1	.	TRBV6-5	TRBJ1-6	CASKSGQGVSPLHF	TGTGCCAGCAAATCGGGACAGGGTGTGTCACCCCTCCACTTT
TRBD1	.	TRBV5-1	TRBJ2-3	CATSEGQGGSDTQYF	TGCGCCACCTCCGAGGGACAGGGAGGGTCAGATACGCAGTATTTT
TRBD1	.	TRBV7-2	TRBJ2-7	CASSRGQGYEQYF	TGTGCCAGCAGCAGGGGGCAGGGATACGAGCAGTACTTC
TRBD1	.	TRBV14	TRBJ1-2	CASSQDRRGGRGYTF	TGTGCCAGCAGCCAAGATCGGAGAGGGGGCCGAGGCTACACCTTC
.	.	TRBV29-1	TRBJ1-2	CSVGMGAQDYGYTF	TGCAGCGTTGGTATGGGGGCGCAGGACTATGGCTACACCTTC
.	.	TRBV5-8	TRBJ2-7	CASSYEANSPSYEQYF	TGTGCCAGCAGCTACGAAGCGAATTCTCCCTCCTACGAGCAGTACTTC
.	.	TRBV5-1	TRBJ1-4	CASSLWPGNEKLFF	TGCGCCAGCAGCTTGTGGCCGGGGAATGAAAAACTGTTTTTT
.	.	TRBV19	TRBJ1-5	CANSIIRSWSQPQHF	TGTGCCAATAGTATAATAAGGTCCTGGAGCCAGCCCCAGCATTTT
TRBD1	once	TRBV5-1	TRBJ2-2	CASSPGQGALTGELFF	TGCGCCAGCAGCCCGGGACAGGGGGCACTGACCGGGGAGCTGTTTTTT
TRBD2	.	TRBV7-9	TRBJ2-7	CASSPSTSGSIGEQYF	TGTGCCAGCAGCCCCTCGACTAGCGGGAGTATCGGGGAGCAGTACTTC
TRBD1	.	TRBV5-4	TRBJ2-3	CASSSLSRDRDTQYF	TGTGCCAGCAGCTCCCTTTCCCGGGACAGAGATACGCAGTATTTT
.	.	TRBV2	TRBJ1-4	CASRGGLNEKLFF	TGTGCCAGCAGGGGGGGGCTTAATGAAAAACTGTTTTTT
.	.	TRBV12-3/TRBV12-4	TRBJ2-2	CASRAVNTGELFF	TGTGCCAGCAGAGCGGTGAACACCGGGGAGCTGTTTTTT
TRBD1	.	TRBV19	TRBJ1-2	CASSGTGDGGYTF	TGTGCCAGTAGTGGGACAGGGGACGGTGGCTACACCTTC
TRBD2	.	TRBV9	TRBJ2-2	CASSVDVGGPTGELFF	TGTGCCAGCAGCGTAGATGTGGGAGGGCCCACCGGGGAGCTGTTTTTT
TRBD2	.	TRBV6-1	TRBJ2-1	CASSERLAGGTGSSNEQFF	TGTGCCAGCAGTGAAAGACTAGCGGGAGGTACAGGGTCGTCCAATGAGCAGTTCTTC